This record looks at one T cell receptor beta chain sequence and its context. Repertoires were generated with immunoSEQ multiplex PCR, while TCRdb's copy carries only in-frame clones and drops some. The sample has 70,000 to 95,000 clones, approximately 95% seen once; the top ten hold more than 1.5%. This entry belongs to a study of T cell changes during pregnancy in multiple sclerosis. Source: peripheral blood, taken after pregnancy. The TCR was taken from a female donor in good health, enrolled as a control in a pregnancy study.

The DNA of the CDR3 is TGTGCCAGCAGCTTGTCAGGGGGAAAACTGTTTTTT. Protein: CASSLSGGKLFF. The chain couples TRBV5-6 to TRBJ1-4; TRBD1 matches at 7 bases. CDR1 and CDR2 from the germline V gene are SGHDT and YYEEEE. The CDR3 has 12 amino acids. The V segment lost 1 base and the J segment 10 bases; nucleotides outside the gene matches: 1.